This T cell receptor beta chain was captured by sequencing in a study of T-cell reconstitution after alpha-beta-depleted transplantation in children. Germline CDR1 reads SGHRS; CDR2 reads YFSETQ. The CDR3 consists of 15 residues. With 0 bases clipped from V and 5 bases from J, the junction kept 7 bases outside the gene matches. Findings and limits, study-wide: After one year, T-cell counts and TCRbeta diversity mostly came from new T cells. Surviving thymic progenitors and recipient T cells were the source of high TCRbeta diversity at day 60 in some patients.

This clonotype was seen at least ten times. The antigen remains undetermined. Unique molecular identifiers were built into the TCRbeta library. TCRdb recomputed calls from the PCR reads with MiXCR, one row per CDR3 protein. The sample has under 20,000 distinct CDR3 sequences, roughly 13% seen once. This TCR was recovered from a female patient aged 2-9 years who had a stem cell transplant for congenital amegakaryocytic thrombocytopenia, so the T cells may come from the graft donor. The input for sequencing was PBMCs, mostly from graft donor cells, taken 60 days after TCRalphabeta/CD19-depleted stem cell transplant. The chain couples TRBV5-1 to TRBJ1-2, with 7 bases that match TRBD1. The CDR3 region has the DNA TGCGCCAGCAGCTTGGAACAGGGGCGGCGATATGGCTACACCTTC. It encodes CASSLEQGRRYGYTF.